This record concerns one T cell receptor (beta chain) sequence. Its specificity is unknown. These data come from a study of T cell responses to AZD1222 COVID-19 vaccine. Findings and limits, study-wide: Most donors were white British and more were female, and clonal diversity was possibly underestimated. Sampling that yielded the repertoires occurred only after the peak T cell response.

Trimming at V came to 8 bases and at J to 2 bases, leaving 16 bases not matched to a gene. This CDR3 has 17 residues. Here immunoSEQ multiplex PCR was the method, and the copy in TCRdb shows in-frame clones only, minus some. Of approximately 100,000 clones in the sample, over 75% were seen once. This clonotype was obtained from an adult in good health. This chain connects TRBV23-1 to TRBJ1-2; the match to TRBD1 covers 8 bases. TRBV23-1 is assigned to the ORF class and has an uncertain function. The material sequenced was peripheral blood, taken on day 0 of AZD1222 vaccination. The CDR3: CASGVISEDRDNYGYTF. In nucleotides, the CDR3 is TGCGCCAGCGGGGTAATATCCGAGGACAGGGACAACTATGGCTACACCTTC.